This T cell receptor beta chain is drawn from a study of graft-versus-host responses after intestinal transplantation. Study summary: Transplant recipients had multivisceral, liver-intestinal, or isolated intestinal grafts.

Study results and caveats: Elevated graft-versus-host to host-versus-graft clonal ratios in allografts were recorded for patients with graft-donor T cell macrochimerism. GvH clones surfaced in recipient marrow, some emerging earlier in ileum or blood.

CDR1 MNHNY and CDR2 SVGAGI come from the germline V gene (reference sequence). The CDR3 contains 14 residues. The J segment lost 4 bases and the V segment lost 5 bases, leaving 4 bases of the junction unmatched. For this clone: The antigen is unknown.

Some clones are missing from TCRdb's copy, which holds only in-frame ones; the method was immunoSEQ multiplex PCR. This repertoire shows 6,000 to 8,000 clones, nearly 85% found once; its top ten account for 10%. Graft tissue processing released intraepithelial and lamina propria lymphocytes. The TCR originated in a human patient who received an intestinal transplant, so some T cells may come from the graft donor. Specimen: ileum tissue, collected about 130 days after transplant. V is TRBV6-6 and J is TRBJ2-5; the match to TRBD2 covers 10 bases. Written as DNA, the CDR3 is TGTGCCAGCAGTGACAGCGGGGGGGCAGAGACCCAGTACTTC. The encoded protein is CASSDSGGAETQYF.